These 31 T cell receptor beta chains came from one sample sequenced in a study of shared clonotypes between healthy human individuals. Here immunoSEQ multiplex PCR was the method, and the copy in TCRdb shows in-frame clones only, minus some. This repertoire shows about half a million clones, approximately 81% found once; its top ten account for about an eighth. The specimen was PBMCs. Receptors originate from a woman aged 40 to 55 in good health. Some clones in this sample may be carry-over from other donors' samples.

The rearrangement uses TRBV29-1 and TRBJ2-5; TRBD1 matches at 7 bases. The V gene's germline CDR1 is SQVTM and CDR2 ANQGSEA. CDR3 length: 13 amino acids. With V trimmed by 0 bases and J by 7 bases, 5 bases remained unmatched. This chain's CDR3 is CSVEEGGAGTQYF. For the CDR3, the DNA is TGCAGCGTTGAAGAAGGGGGCGCGGGGACCCAGTACTTC.

Details on this clone: Since a far larger clone is one base different, this is likely a read error. The same CDR3 can be traced to other DNA sequences in this sample. The chain couples TRBV29-1 to TRBJ2-1; 10 bases are a match to TRBD2. The trim removed 5 bases at V and 10 bases at J, leaving 11 bases unmatched. The germline V gene has CDR1 SQVTM and CDR2 ANQGSEA. CDR3 size: 14 residues. CDR3 region: CSVRRTSGMGEQFF. The CDR3 bases are TGCAGCGTTCGCCGAACTAGCGGGATGGGCGAGCAGTTCTTC.

The V and J genes are TRBV15 and TRBJ2-5, with D uncertain. V dropped 5 bases and J dropped 0 bases, with 10 bases sitting between them. The germline V gene has CDR1 LNHNV and CDR2 YYDKDF (reference sequence). This CDR3 is 14 amino acids long. CDR3 residues: CATSRRQDQETQYF. CDR3 in DNA: TGTGCCACCAGCCGTCGCCAAGACCAAGAGACCCAGTACTTC.

The chain combines TRBV5-5 with TRBJ1-2, with D hard to call. From germline, CDR1 is SGHKS and CDR2 YYEKEE (reference sequence). This CDR3 is 15 amino acids long. V was shortened by 1 base and J by 7 bases, with 17 bases between the two germline ends. The CDR3 DNA follows: TGTGCCAGCAGCTTGCCCACCTTGGGCTTTTCTGGCTACACCTTC. The encoded protein is CASSLPTLGFSGYTF.

The V and J genes are TRBV10-3 and TRBJ2-1; TRBD2 aligns across 8 bases. The V gene end was trimmed by 6 bases and the J gene end by 6 bases; junction bases not matched to a gene: 7. The CDR3 sequence is 14 residues long. The germline gives CDR1 ENHRY, CDR2 SYGVKD. The CDR3 DNA follows: TGTGCCATCAGCGGGAGGGCTGAGGGCAATGAGCAGTTCTTC. Its translation is CAISGRAEGNEQFF.

This clone was detected once. A far larger clone is only one base removed, so a read error is likely. V is TRBV11-3 and J is TRBJ2-3; D gene unclear. Germline V lookup: CDR1 SGHNT, CDR2 YENEEA. The CDR3 length is 14 residues. Between the trimmed V and J ends, which lost 4 bases and 0 bases, there was a span of 8 bases. The CDR3 loop reads CASSWGISTDTQYF. The DNA of the CDR3 is TGTGCCAGCAGCTGGGGTATAAGCACAGATACGCAGTATTTT.

This clone was counted many times. Distinct nucleotide sequences in the sample also encode this CDR3. The chain combines TRBV19 with TRBJ1-2; no clear D. The CDR3 extends over 13 amino acids. V lost 0 bases to trimming and J lost 5 bases, with 7 bases between them. Germline V gene data show CDR1 as LNHDA and CDR2 as SQIVND (reference sequence). CDR3 region: CASSIDTEYGYTF. The CDR3 DNA follows: TGTGCCAGTAGTATAGATACAGAATATGGCTACACCTTC.

This clone was found once. This chain joins TRBV7-2 and TRBJ1-1; D not resolved. The V and J ends lost 5 bases and 0 bases respectively, with 16 bases between them. The CDR3 extends over 16 amino acids. Germline assignment: CDR1 SGHTA and CDR2 FQGNSA. The CDR3 loop reads CASSPNLVLMNTEAFF. In DNA, the CDR3 is TGTGCCAGCAGCCCAAACCTGGTCCTGATGAACACTGAAGCTTTCTTT.

To note about this clone: A far larger clone is a single base away, which makes a read error likely. The identical CDR3 is also encoded by other nucleotide sequences in the sample. The chain links TRBV5-3 to TRBJ1-5; D ambiguous. TRBV5-3 is an open reading frame, and its role is uncertain. This CDR3 is 13 amino acids long. The DNA for the CDR3 is TGTGCCAGAAGCTTGGCGCAAAATCAGCCACAGCATTTT. Its protein is CARSLAQNQPQHF.

The chain has TRBV29-1 and TRBJ1-1, with D tentatively TRBD1 (5 bases). With 0 bases removed from V and 6 bases from J, the gap between germline ends came to 14 bases. This CDR3 spans 14 amino acids. Germline V gene data show CDR1 as SQVTM and CDR2 as ANQGSEA. CDR3 region: CSVEDSPVGAEAFF. DNA of the CDR3: TGCAGCGTTGAAGATAGCCCCGTAGGGGCTGAAGCTTTCTTT.

With regard to this clone: This likely came from a read error, as a far larger clone is one base away. This chain links TRBV5-4 with TRBJ2-7; D is uncertain. Germline V CDR1 and CDR2: SGHNT, YYREEE (reference sequence). Trimming cost V 0 bases and J 1 base, with 5 bases left between them. The CDR3 spans 13 residues. The CDR3 sequence: CASSLDRSYEQYF. The CDR3 DNA sequence: TGTGCCAGCAGCTTGGACAGATCCTACGAGCAGTACTTC.

The chain links TRBV6-5 to TRBJ1-5; D remains ambiguous. Germline V CDR1 and CDR2: MNHEY, SVGAGI. The CDR3 is 13 residues long. V was trimmed by 3 bases and J by 2 bases, leaving 5 bases between them. The DNA of the CDR3 is TGTGCCAGCAGTTATGGACGCAATCAGCCCCAGCATTTT. It codes for CASSYGRNQPQHF.

This clone was found once. The rearrangement joins TRBV30 to TRBJ1-5; no reliable D call. V was clipped by 4 bases and J by 2 bases, with 12 bases between them. This CDR3 comprises 14 residues. Germline V gene data show CDR1 as GTSNPN and CDR2 as SVGIG (reference sequence). CDR3 DNA: TGTGCCTGGAACGAAGGGAATGGCAATCAGCCCCAGCATTTT. This encodes CAWNEGNGNQPQHF.

The chain employs TRBV7-2 and TRBJ1-2; D gene unclear. There are 13 residues in the CDR3. V was pared by 5 bases and J by 8 bases, with 15 bases between. Per germline, CDR1 SGHTA and CDR2 FQGNSA. The CDR3 reads CASSQGPLRGYTF. In DNA form, the CDR3 reads TGTGCCAGCAGCCAAGGGCCGCTCCGAGGCTACACCTTC.

The chain joins TRBV4-3 to TRBJ2-1; 9 bases line up with TRBD2. This CDR3 has 14 residues. The J segment lost 9 bases and the V segment lost 5 bases, leaving 8 bases of the junction unmatched. From germline, CDR1 is LGHNA and CDR2 YSLEER. CDR3 sequence reads: CASSEGLAGTEQFF. DNA for the CDR3: TGCGCCAGCAGCGAGGGGCTAGCGGGAACTGAGCAGTTCTTC.

The J gene is TRBJ2-1, the V gene TRBV30, with D perhaps matching TRBD1 (5 bases). Per germline, CDR1 GTSNPN and CDR2 SVGIG (reference sequence). This CDR3 is 13 amino acids long. Trimming shortened V by 0 bases and J by 3 bases, and 6 bases separated the two germline ends. This CDR3 reads CAWSVGDYNEQFF. Here the CDR3 DNA reads TGTGCCTGGAGTGTAGGGGACTACAATGAGCAGTTCTTC.

The CDR3 nucleotides are TGCGCCAGCAGCCAAACCACGCGGGGCCACAATGAGCAGTTCTTC. Translating gives CASSQTTRGHNEQFF. The chain links TRBV4-3 to TRBJ2-1, with a possible D match to TRBD2 (6 bases). Trimming removed 2 bases at V and 5 bases at J, with 13 bases between. Germline values: CDR1 LGHNA, CDR2 YSLEER. This CDR3 region has 15 residues.

The chain carries TRBV5-4 and TRBJ1-1; tentative D call: TRBD1 (5 bases). The CDR3 is made up of 16 amino acids. V was shortened by 0 bases and J by 4 bases, with 16 bases between the two germline ends. Germline CDR1 is SGHNT and CDR2 is YYREEE (reference sequence). The CDR3 nucleotides are TGTGCCAGCAGCTTGGAGGCGGGGGTCTCGGGCACTGAAGCTTTCTTT. It codes for CASSLEAGVSGTEAFF.

This clone was detected once. This likely reflects a read error, since a far larger clone is one base away. The chain uses TRBV5-4 and TRBJ1-1, with D possibly being TRBD1 (6 bases). Germline lookup yields CDR1 SGHNT and CDR2 YYREEE (reference sequence). The CDR3 extends over 11 amino acids. Here the CDR3 DNA reads TGTGCCAGCAGCTTACAGGGTGAAGCTTCCTTT. Translation gives CASSLQGEASF. Full variable domain (rest looked up from reference TRBV5-4 and TRBJ1-1): ETGVTQSPTHLIKTRGQQVTLRCSSQSGHNTVSWYQQALGQGPQFIFQYYREEENGRGNFPPRFSGLQFPNYSSELNVNALELDDSALYLCASSLQGEASFGQGTRLTVV.

The genes are TRBV11-3 and TRBJ2-2, with a tentative D call TRBD2 (5 bases). The germline CDR1 and CDR2 sequences are SGHNT and YENEEA. The V gene lost 0 bases and the J gene lost 5 bases, with 7 bases spanning the gap. This CDR3 has 14 residues. CDR3 nucleotides: TGTGCCAGCAGCTTAGATCGGGGTACCGGGGAGCTGTTTTTT. Encoded protein: CASSLDRGTGELFF.

The chain combines TRBV29-1 with TRBJ1-5; no firm D call. In germline, CDR1 is SQVTM, CDR2 ANQGSEA. The CDR3 spans 14 residues. Trimming took 4 bases from V and 1 from J, leaving 11 bases between them. For the CDR3, the DNA is TGCAGCGTTGTTGTGGGCGGAAGCAATCAGCCCCAGCATTTT. This translates into CSVVVGGSNQPQHF.

In regard to this clone: A far larger clone lies a single base away; this is likely a read error. The DNA of the CDR3 is TGTGCCCTTGGGGGGTTCGAGCAGTACTTC. Protein product: CALGGFEQYF. The chain employs TRBV30 and TRBJ2-7; a possible D gene is TRBD2 (6 bases). The length of the CDR3 is 10 residues. Germline V gene data show CDR1 as GTSNPN and CDR2 as SVGIG (reference sequence). With 8 bases removed from V and 6 bases from J, the gap between germline ends came to 11 bases. The entire variable domain, with the rest obtained from reference TRBV30 and TRBJ2-7, is as follows: SQTIHQWPATLVQPVGSPLSLECTVEGTSNPNLYWYRQAAGRGLQLLFYSVGIGQISSEVPQNLSASRPQDRQFILSSKKLLLSDSGFYLCALGGFEQYFGPGTRLTVT.

The chain joins TRBV19 to TRBJ2-7, with 9 nucleotides matching TRBD1. There are 13 residues in the CDR3. Losses at the gene ends were 6 bases for V and 7 bases for J; bases not matched to a gene: 7. The germline V gene has CDR1 LNHDA and CDR2 SQIVND (reference sequence). The CDR3 reads CASSGQGFGEQYF. Here the CDR3 DNA reads TGTGCCAGTAGCGGACAGGGGTTTGGGGAGCAGTACTTC.

The CDR3 DNA is TGTGCCAGCAGTGAAGGGTGGGAGTCCTACGAGCAGTACTTC. This gives the protein CASSEGWESYEQYF. The chain combines TRBV6-1 with TRBJ2-7, with D perhaps matching TRBD2 (5 bases). V was clipped by 1 base and J by 1 base, with 8 bases between them. The germline V gene has CDR1 MNHNS and CDR2 SASEGT. CDR3 length: 14 residues.

The V and J genes are TRBV5-6 and TRBJ2-1; 8 nucleotides line up with TRBD1. The V gene's germline CDR1 is SGHDT and CDR2 YYEEEE. The CDR3 has 16 residues. V lost 3 bases and J lost 5; bases outside the gene matches: 10. CDR3 residues: CASSSGTGSTNNEQFF. CDR3 nucleotides: TGTGCCAGCAGCTCGGGGACAGGCAGCACCAACAATGAGCAGTTCTTC.

This clone was observed once. The rearrangement joins TRBV7-9 to TRBJ2-7; D not resolved. The CDR3 is 13 amino acids. Germline assignment: CDR1 SEHNR and CDR2 FQNEAQ (reference sequence). Trimming stripped 2 bases from V and 6 bases from J, with 11 bases between. CDR3 sequence: CASSLSTVGEQYF. The CDR3 DNA is TGTGCCAGCAGCTTATCCACAGTGGGCGAGCAGTACTTC.

The genes are TRBV5-6 and TRBJ2-7; D tentatively fits TRBD1 or TRBD2 (5 bases each). Germline loops: CDR1 SGHDT, CDR2 YYEEEE. Between the trimmed V and J ends, which lost 4 bases and 6 bases, there was a span of 17 bases. The CDR3 spans 14 residues. The CDR3 loop is CASSHLYGTGEQYF. The CDR3 nucleotides read TGTGCCAGCAGCCACCTATATGGGACCGGCGAGCAGTACTTC.

To note about this clone: A much bigger clone sits one base away, suggesting this may be a read error. Distinct nucleotide sequences in the sample also encode this CDR3. V is TRBV28 and J is TRBJ2-7, with TRBD2 as a possible D gene (5 bases). The germline CDR1 and CDR2 sequences are MDHEN and SYDVKM. There are 14 residues in the CDR3. CDR3 DNA: TGTGCCAGCAGTGAGACTATGGCATCCTATGAGCAGTACTTC. Protein sequence: CASSETMASYEQYF.

In this sample, this clone turned up a few times. V is TRBV28 and J is TRBJ1-1; 7 bases line up with TRBD1. This CDR3 region has 14 residues. Germline CDR1 reads MDHEN; CDR2 reads SYDVKM. The V segment lost 6 bases and the J segment 2 bases; nucleotides outside the gene matches: 6. The CDR3, as DNA: TGTGCCAGCAGCTCGGACAGGACAAACACTGAAGCTTTCTTT. This encodes CASSSDRTNTEAFF.

V usage is TRBV28 and J usage is TRBJ1-2; a weak D match, TRBD1 (5 bases). V shed 3 bases and J shed 2 bases, with 10 bases lying between them. In germline, CDR1 is MDHEN, CDR2 SYDVKM. This CDR3 region has 14 residues. CDR3 residues: CASSFGQGNYGYTF. The CDR3 DNA reads as TGTGCCAGCAGTTTCGGGCAGGGCAACTATGGCTACACCTTC.

V and J are TRBV7-2 and TRBJ2-7; weak D call: TRBD1 (6 bases). Germline values: CDR1 SGHTA, CDR2 FQGNSA. Trimming removed 5 bases from V and 0 bases from J, with 14 bases in between. CDR3 length equals 15 residues. The CDR3 is CASSRDKDLSYEQYF. CDR3 nucleotides: TGTGCCAGCAGCCGGGACAAGGACCTCTCCTACGAGCAGTACTTC.